This T cell receptor (beta chain) appears in the sequencing data of a study of cytomegalovirus exposure and HLA in healthy donors. The PCR employed 60 Vbeta primers together with 13 Jbeta primers. Clones were sequenced by immunoSEQ multiplex PCR, and TCRdb holds only the in-frame ones, with some missing. The sample includes under 200,000 clones, about four fifths of them seen just once. In its sample, this clone was seen once. Its target is unknown. CDR1 is SGHRS, CDR2 YFSETQ, per germline. This CDR3 contains 19 residues. The junction had 14 bases not matched to a gene; V was cut back by 1 base and J by 2 bases. Study observations and caveats: It was reported that TCR beta sequences correctly inferred the HLA-A and HLA-B alleles for most subjects. Reportedly, fewer N-insertions than the roughly 700-donor mean appeared in an Asian-associated ancestry cluster in a later analysis.

The V and J genes are TRBV5-1 and TRBJ2-3; 9 bases fit TRBD2. The source material was PBMCs. The TCR was taken from a woman in her late teens or twenties in good health and CMV-seronegative. The CDR3 DNA reads as TGCGCCAGCAGCTTGAATAGTCCCCCGGGACTAGCACTCACAGATACGCAGTATTTT. Amino acids: CASSLNSPPGLALTDTQYF.